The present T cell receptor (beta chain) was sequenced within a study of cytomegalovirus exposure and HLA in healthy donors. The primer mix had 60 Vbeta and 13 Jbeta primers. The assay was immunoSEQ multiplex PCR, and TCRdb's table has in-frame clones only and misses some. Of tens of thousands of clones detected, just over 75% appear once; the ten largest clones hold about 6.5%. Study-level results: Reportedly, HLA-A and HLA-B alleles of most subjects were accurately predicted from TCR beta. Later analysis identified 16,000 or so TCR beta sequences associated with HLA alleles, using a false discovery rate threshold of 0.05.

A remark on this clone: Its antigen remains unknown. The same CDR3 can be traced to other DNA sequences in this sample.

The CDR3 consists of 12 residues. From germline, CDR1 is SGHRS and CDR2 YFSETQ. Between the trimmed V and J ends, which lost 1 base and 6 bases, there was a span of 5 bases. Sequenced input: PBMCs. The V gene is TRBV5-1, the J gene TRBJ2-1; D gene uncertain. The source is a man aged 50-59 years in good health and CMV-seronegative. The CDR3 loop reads CASSLPSNEQFF. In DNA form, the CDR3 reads TGCGCCAGCAGCTTGCCCTCCAATGAGCAGTTCTTC.